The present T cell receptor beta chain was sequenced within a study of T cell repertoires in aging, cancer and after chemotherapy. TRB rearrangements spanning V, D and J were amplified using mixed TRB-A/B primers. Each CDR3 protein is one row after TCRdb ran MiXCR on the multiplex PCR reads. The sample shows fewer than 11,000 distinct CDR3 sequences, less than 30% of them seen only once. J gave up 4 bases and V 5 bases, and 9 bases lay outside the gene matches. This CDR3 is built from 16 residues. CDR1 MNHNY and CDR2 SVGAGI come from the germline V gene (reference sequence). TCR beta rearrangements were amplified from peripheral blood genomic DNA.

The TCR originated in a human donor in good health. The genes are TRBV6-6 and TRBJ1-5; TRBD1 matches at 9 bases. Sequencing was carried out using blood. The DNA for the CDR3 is TGTGCCAGCAGTAAATCGGGACAGGGACTAAATCAGCCCCAGCATTTT. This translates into CASSKSGQGLNQPQHF.